The 24 T cell receptor beta chains below all came from one sample that was sequenced in a study of shared clonotypes between healthy human individuals. Profiled with immunoSEQ multiplex PCR; TCRdb holds only in-frame clones, not every one. The table includes about 2.1 million clones, 90% to 95% detected once. CD45RO-negative cells were positively selected for CCR7, leaving out terminally differentiated effector memory CD45RA+ cells. The sample taken for sequencing was naive CD8+ T cells from PBMCs. These receptors all come from a man younger than 35 in good health. Some clones in this sample may be carry-over from other donors' samples.

V is TRBV9 and J is TRBJ2-1; possible D gene TRBD1, 6 bases. This CDR3 is 19 amino acids long. The germline V gene has CDR1 SGDLS and CDR2 YYNGEE. Trimming took off 4 bases at V and 9 bases at J, with 32 bases between the two ends. CDR3: CASSSRGPKAGETHSEQFF. The CDR3 DNA reads TGTGCCAGCAGCTCTCGCGGTCCCAAAGCAGGGGAGACACATAGTGAGCAGTTCTTC.

The chain links TRBV7-3 to TRBJ2-5, with TRBD2 identical over 9 bases. This CDR3 spans 15 amino acids. Losses at the gene ends were 1 base for V and 5 bases for J; bases not matched to a gene: 5. Germline CDR1 SGHTA, CDR2 FQGTGA. For the CDR3, the DNA is TGTGCCAGCAGCTTAAATGGGCTAGCGGGGGAGACCCAGTACTTC. Protein: CASSLNGLAGETQYF.

In its sample, this clone was seen once. V usage is TRBV7-9 and J usage is TRBJ2-3, with a weak D call TRBD1 (6 bases). Deletions cut 5 bases from V and 4 bases from J, with 25 bases between. Looked up from germline, CDR1 is SEHNR and CDR2 is FQNEAQ (reference sequence). The CDR3 has 18 residues. The CDR3 here is CASSTTGSRLPAPDTQYF. The CDR3 coding sequence is TGTGCCAGCAGCACCACAGGGTCCAGGCTCCCTGCCCCAGATACGCAGTATTTT.

V is TRBV27 and J is TRBJ2-7; no reliable D call. Germline-derived CDR1 and CDR2 are MNHEY and SMNVEV (reference sequence). Trimming removed 5 bases at V and 0 bases at J, with 17 bases between. This CDR3 has 16 amino acids. CDR3 coding DNA: TGTGCCAGCAGTCCCCGCCGGGTGGAAAGCTCCTACGAGCAGTACTTC. It yields the protein CASSPRRVESSYEQYF.

The chain recombines TRBV27 with TRBJ1-5; TRBD1 matches 7 bases. Germline-derived CDR1 and CDR2 are MNHEY and SMNVEV (reference sequence). This CDR3 comprises 17 residues. Unmatched junction bases numbered 15, after V lost 3 bases and J lost 7 bases. The CDR3 sequence is CASSFTRQGKENQPQHF. The CDR3 DNA is TGTGCCAGCAGTTTTACGAGACAGGGAAAGGAGAACCAGCCCCAGCATTTT.

Points on this clone: This sample includes further DNA sequences coding for the same CDR3. J is TRBJ1-1 and V is TRBV6-5, with a weak D call TRBD1 (5 bases). Germline CDR1 is MNHEY and CDR2 is SVGAGI. Trimming removed 0 bases at V and 1 base at J, with 9 bases between. This CDR3 spans 15 amino acids. The CDR3 sequence: CASSYSGRGNTEAFF. In DNA form, the CDR3 reads TGTGCCAGCAGTTACTCGGGGCGGGGGAACACTGAAGCTTTCTTT.

In its sample, this clone was seen a few times. CDR3 coding DNA: TGTGCCAGCAGCGCCCATCAGCCCCAGCATTTT. Translation gives CASSAHQPQHF. V usage is TRBV7-3 and J usage is TRBJ1-5; unclear D gene. The V gene lost 5 bases and the J gene lost 5 bases, with 4 bases spanning the gap. Germline V gene lookup returns CDR1 SGHTA and CDR2 FQGTGA. This CDR3 spans 11 amino acids.

The chain couples TRBV10-3 to TRBJ2-3; tentative D call: TRBD1 (5 bases). CDR3 length: 17 amino acids. CDR1 is ENHRY and CDR2 is SYGVKD in the germline V gene. The V and J ends lost 2 bases and 4 bases respectively, with 19 bases between them. CDR3 residues: CAISEPMDILRADTQYF. The CDR3 DNA follows: TGTGCCATCAGTGAGCCGATGGACATCCTAAGGGCAGATACGCAGTATTTT.

V usage is TRBV27 and J usage is TRBJ2-2, with a possible D match to TRBD2 (7 bases). Germline assignment: CDR1 MNHEY and CDR2 SMNVEV (reference sequence). Deletions cut 8 bases from V and 10 bases from J, with 14 bases between. The CDR3 spans 12 residues. CDR3 protein: CASRGAGEELFF. The CDR3 coding sequence is TGTGCCAGCCGGGGGGCGGGAGAGGAGCTGTTTTTT.

Here the CDR3 DNA reads TGTGCCAGCAGTCCGAAAACCACTCCCGACTACGAGCAGTACTTC. It encodes CASSPKTTPDYEQYF. The chain carries TRBV27 and TRBJ2-7; unclear D gene. Trimming removed 5 bases from V and 3 bases from J, with 17 bases in between. CDR1 and CDR2 (germline): MNHEY, SMNVEV (reference sequence). CDR3 length: 15 residues.

The J gene is TRBJ1-4, the V gene TRBV9; D is uncertain. Germline loops: CDR1 SGDLS, CDR2 YYNGEE. V dropped 4 bases and J dropped 8 bases, with 21 bases sitting between them. There are 16 residues in the CDR3. CDR3 amino acids: CASSPRAGSFDEKLFF. DNA of the CDR3: TGTGCCAGCAGCCCCCGGGCGGGCAGCTTTGACGAAAAACTGTTTTTT. The full variable domain, with the rest looked up from reference TRBV9 and TRBJ1-4, is DSGVTQTPKHLITATGQRVTLRCSPRSGDLSVYWYQQSLDQGLQFLIQYYNGEERAKGNILERFSAQQFPDLHSELNLSSLELGDSALYFCASSPRAGSFDEKLFFGSGTQLSVL.

This chain uses TRBV6-6 with TRBJ2-3; 11 nucleotides agree with TRBD2. This CDR3 region has 15 residues. V shed 2 bases, J shed 5 bases, and the junction held 3 bases outside the gene matches. The germline V gene encodes CDR1 MNHNY and CDR2 SVGAGI (reference sequence). CDR3 bases: TGTGCCAGCAGTTACGTAGCGGGAGGGATAGATACGCAGTATTTT. It codes for CASSYVAGGIDTQYF.

V is TRBV6-1 and J is TRBJ2-3, with D unresolved. Germline V gene lookup returns CDR1 MNHNS and CDR2 SASEGT. CDR3 length: 17 amino acids. V was cut by 2 bases and J by 5 bases, with 20 bases left in between. The CDR3 reads CASSEFTRIGSGDTQYF. The CDR3 nucleotides are TGTGCCAGCAGTGAATTTACCAGAATAGGATCGGGAGATACGCAGTATTTT.

The chain recombines TRBV11-3 with TRBJ2-1; tentatively, D is TRBD2 (6 bases). The CDR3 runs 15 residues. Germline V gene sequence: CDR1 SGHNT, CDR2 YENEEA. Trimming took off 5 bases at V and 0 bases at J, with 11 bases between the two ends. CDR3 amino acids: CASSPNSGSYNEQFF. The CDR3 nucleotides read TGTGCCAGCAGCCCTAATAGCGGCTCCTACAATGAGCAGTTCTTC.

V and J are TRBV4-1 and TRBJ2-4; no reliable D call. CDR3 size: 16 residues. Looked up from germline, CDR1 is MGHRA and CDR2 is YSYEKL. Trimming shortened V by 1 base and J by 0 bases, and 10 bases separated the two germline ends. CDR3 sequence reads: CASSQVEHIAKNIQYF. CDR3 nucleotide sequence: TGCGCCAGCAGCCAAGTGGAACACATAGCCAAAAACATTCAGTACTTC.

This clone was counted once. The rearrangement links TRBV9 to TRBJ1-5; the D gene is possibly TRBD1 (6 bases). There are 14 residues in the CDR3. Deletions cut 3 bases from V and 6 bases from J, with 13 bases between. Germline lookup yields CDR1 SGDLS and CDR2 YYNGEE. Here the CDR3 DNA reads TGTGCCAGCAGCGCACAGGGTTACAGTCAGCCCCAGCATTTT. Translation: CASSAQGYSQPQHF.

The J gene is TRBJ2-1, the V gene TRBV28; D perhaps matches TRBD1 (6 bases). This CDR3 region has 14 residues. Germline V gives CDR1 MDHEN, CDR2 SYDVKM. The V end was cut by 10 bases, the J end by 7 bases, with 20 bases between. The DNA for the CDR3 is TGTGCCACCATGGAGACAGGTATTAGGAATGAGCAGTTCTTC. As protein: CATMETGIRNEQFF.

Of note for this clone: The same CDR3 also results from other DNA sequences found in this sample. The chain recombines TRBV28 with TRBJ1-1, with a weak D call TRBD1 (5 bases). V was shortened by 6 bases and J by 2 bases, with 10 bases between the two germline ends. The CDR3 consists of 13 residues. Germline V lookup: CDR1 MDHEN, CDR2 SYDVKM. This CDR3 reads CASRTTANTEAFF. The CDR3 DNA sequence: TGTGCCAGCAGGACGACAGCCAACACTGAAGCTTTCTTT.

The chain joins TRBV4-3 to TRBJ2-5, with TRBD2 matching 10 bases. V gave up 0 bases and J gave up 4 bases; unmatched junction bases: 5. Germline V lookup: CDR1 LGHNA, CDR2 YSLEER. CDR3 length: 16 residues. CDR3 in DNA: TGCGCCAGCAGCCAAGATCCCGCTAGCGGGAGAGAGACCCAGTACTTC. Translation gives CASSQDPASGRETQYF.

This chain uses TRBV27 with TRBJ1-1, with D possibly being TRBD1 (6 bases). Trimming stripped 0 bases from V and 8 bases from J, with 13 bases between. Germline loops: CDR1 MNHEY, CDR2 SMNVEV (reference sequence). This CDR3 spans 14 amino acids. Here the CDR3 reads CASSLSKGGVEAFF. CDR3 DNA: TGTGCCAGCAGTTTATCAAAGGGGGGCGTCGAAGCTTTCTTT.

The V gene is TRBV10-3, the J gene TRBJ2-1; possibly TRBD2 for D (5 bases). The CDR3 spans 15 residues. From germline, CDR1 is ENHRY and CDR2 SYGVKD. Trimming removed 4 bases from V and 0 bases from J, with 10 bases in between. The CDR3 DNA is TGTGCCATCAGTGTTGAGCGGAGCTCCTACAATGAGCAGTTCTTC. Its translation is CAISVERSSYNEQFF.

The chain is built from TRBV19 and TRBJ1-4; 10 nucleotides align to TRBD1. This CDR3 comprises 14 residues. Trimming took 5 bases from V and 8 from J; bases not matched to a gene: 5. Germline V gene data show CDR1 as LNHDA and CDR2 as SQIVND (reference sequence). CDR3 residues: CASSYGTGVEKLFF. The DNA for the CDR3 is TGTGCCAGTAGTTACGGGACAGGGGTCGAAAAACTGTTTTTT.

V gene TRBV7-3 combines with J gene TRBJ1-1, with no clear D. Germline V gives CDR1 SGHTA, CDR2 FQGTGA. The CDR3 has 13 amino acids. Trimming pared 5 bases from V and 3 bases from J, leaving 10 bases between. CDR3 region: CASSRTGDTEAFF. CDR3 in DNA: TGTGCCAGCAGCCGGACTGGGGACACTGAAGCTTTCTTT.

The V call is TRBV6-1, the J call TRBJ1-3; TRBD1 is a possible D gene (5 bases). The CDR3 length is 14 residues. In germline, CDR1 is MNHNS, CDR2 SASEGT. V dropped 8 bases and J dropped 4 bases, with 15 bases sitting between them. DNA for the CDR3: TGTGCCAGCTGGTCGAAGGGGCCCGGAAACACCATATATTTT. As protein: CASWSKGPGNTIYF.